This is a list of T cell receptor beta chains from one sample in a study of OX40 agonist ivuxolimab in advanced cancers. The repertoire was sequenced with immunoSEQ multiplex PCR; TCRdb's copy has only in-frame clones and lacks some. The data contain some 80,000 clones, over 70% of them seen just once; the ten biggest clones take up about 0.52%. This sample comprised CD4+ or CD8+ T cells sorted from blood, obtained in a trial of the OX40 agonist ivuxolimab. These receptors originate from an adult with an advanced solid tumor such as melanoma, head and neck, liver or kidney cancer. CDR3s include the opening cysteine and the closing phenylalanine or tryptophan. D genes are given only for firm matches. The size of a clone is reported for some rows only, either as once, few or many, or as a class for expanded clones.

J gene	V gene	D gene	clone size	CDR3 DNA	CDR3 protein
TRBJ2-2	TRBV9	NA	NA	TGTGCCAGCAGCGTAGTCACCGGGGTTCCCGGGGAGCTGTTTTTT	CASSVVTGVPGELFF
TRBJ2-7	TRBV2	TRBD2	few	TGTGCCAGCAGCGATGGGCTGGGACTAGCGGGTTCCTACGAGCAGTACTTC	CASSDGLGLAGSYEQYF
TRBJ2-5	TRBV10-3	TRBD2	NA	TGTGCCATCAGTGGGGGGGGAGGAACGGAGACCCAGTACTTC	CAISGGGGTETQYF
TRBJ2-7	TRBV12-5	NA	NA	TGTGCTAGTGGTTCCGGACTTCCCGATACGCAGCAGTACTTC	CASGSGLPDTQQYF
TRBJ2-7	TRBV6-1	NA	NA	TGTGCCAGCAGTGATTTGGGGTTGGCTGAGAACGAGCAGTACTTC	CASSDLGLAENEQYF
TRBJ1-2	TRBV5-1	TRBD1	once	TGCGCCAGCAGCTTGGAGGGACAGGGTGACTATGGCTACACCTTC	CASSLEGQGDYGYTF
TRBJ2-2	TRBV29-1	NA	NA	TGCAGCGTCGAAGGGGTAGCGATGGGGGGCACCGGGGAGCTGTTTTTT	CSVEGVAMGGTGELFF
TRBJ1-5	TRBV10-2	NA	NA	TGCGCCAGCAGTCCGGGGGGAGGTCAGCCCCAGCATTTT	CASSPGGGQPQHF
TRBJ2-1	TRBV18	TRBD2	NA	TGTGCCAGCTCACCAACAACTAGCGGGGGAGCCTACAATGAGCAGTTCTTC	CASSPTTSGGAYNEQFF
TRBJ2-2	TRBV10-3	TRBD2	NA	TGTGCCATCAGCCCACTAGCGGGAGCCGGGGAGCTGTTTTTT	CAISPLAGAGELFF
TRBJ2-1	TRBV11-3	NA	NA	TGTGCCAGCAGGGGACTCGGCGATGAGCAGTTCTTC	CASRGLGDEQFF
TRBJ2-7	TRBV14	TRBD2	NA	TGTGCCAGCAGCCAAGATAGCGGCCTAGCGGACGAGCAGTACTTC	CASSQDSGLADEQYF
TRBJ1-4	TRBV28	NA	NA	TGTGCCAGCAGCCCGGCCGGGGTTAGTGAAAAACTGTTTTTT	CASSPAGVSEKLFF
TRBJ1-4	TRBV5-8	NA	NA	TGTGCCAGCAGCTCAGGAGGGGGTAATGAAAAACTGTTTTTT	CASSSGGGNEKLFF
TRBJ2-5	TRBV5-1	TRBD2	NA	TGCGCCAGCACCCTTTCTAGCGGGGGATCAGAGACCCAGTACTTC	CASTLSSGGSETQYF
TRBJ2-3	TRBV5-1	TRBD2	once	TGCGCCAGCAGCTTGGTGGTAGCGGGAGGCACAGATACGCAGTATTTT	CASSLVVAGGTDTQYF
TRBJ2-5	TRBV7-9	NA	NA	TGTGCCAGCAGCCCCAGACATCCCCGGGACCAAGAGACCCAGTACTTC	CASSPRHPRDQETQYF
TRBJ1-1	TRBV20-1	NA	NA	TGCAGTGCCAGGTTCCTAACTGAAGCTTTCTTT	CSARFLTEAFF
TRBJ2-5	TRBV9	NA	NA	TGTGCCAGCAGCGTAGCAACAGGGAGCAGGGGGACCCAGTACTTC	CASSVATGSRGTQYF
TRBJ1-4	TRBV5-5	TRBD1	NA	TGTGCCAGCAGCTTGTTTATTGGACAGGGTAATGAAAAACTGTTTTTT	CASSLFIGQGNEKLFF
TRBJ2-5	TRBV5-4	TRBD2	once	TGTGCCAGCAGCTTGGCCGGGGGGGACGGAGAGACCCAGTACTTC	CASSLAGGDGETQYF
TRBJ1-1	TRBV10-2	NA	NA	TGCGCCAGCAGTGACGGAATGAACACTGAAGCTTTCTTT	CASSDGMNTEAFF
TRBJ2-1	TRBV7-2	NA	NA	TGTGCCAGCAGCCTCCGGGCGGGCCGCGGATGGGATGAGCAGTTCTTC	CASSLRAGRGWDEQFF
TRBJ1-2	TRBV6-6	NA	once	TGTGCCAGCAGTTACCCGACAGGCTTTGGTGGTGGCTACACCTTC	CASSYPTGFGGGYTF
TRBJ2-5	TRBV7-2	TRBD1	NA	TGTGCCAGCAGCTTAGACAGGGGAGAGACCCAGTACTTC	CASSLDRGETQYF
TRBJ1-1	TRBV29-1	TRBD1	NA	TGCAGCGTTCAACAGGGGGCGCAATGGACTGAAGCTTTCTTT	CSVQQGAQWTEAFF
TRBJ2-7	TRBV27	TRBD1	once	TGTGCCAGCAGTTTGACAGGGGGTATCCTATGGGAGCAGTACTTC	CASSLTGGILWEQYF
TRBJ1-1	TRBV6-6	TRBD1	NA	TGTGCCAGCAGTAGAGACAGGGGGACTGAAGCTTTCTTT	CASSRDRGTEAFF
TRBJ2-2	TRBV29-1	TRBD2	once	TGCAGCGTCGTGACTAGCTCTAGGGAATCCGGGGAGCTGTTTTTT	CSVVTSSRESGELFF
TRBJ1-3	TRBV4-1	NA	once	TGCGCCAGCAGCCAAGTAGTGTCACGCCATCTTTCTGGAAACACCATATATTTT	CASSQVVSRHLSGNTIYF
TRBJ2-1	TRBV18	TRBD1	once	TGTGCCAGCTCACCCACGACAGGGACAAATGAGCAGTTCTTC	CASSPTTGTNEQFF
TRBJ2-3	TRBV29-1	NA	NA	TGCAGCGTCGGGGACGGGGGCACAGATACGCAGTATTTT	CSVGDGGTDTQYF
TRBJ2-3	TRBV12-5	TRBD1	NA	TGTGCTAGTGGTTTGGACAGGGGGCGAGATACGCAGTATTTT	CASGLDRGRDTQYF
TRBJ1-1	TRBV5-4	NA	NA	TGTGCCAGCAGCTTGGCGGCCGGGCCTGGGGCTGAAGCTTTCTTT	CASSLAAGPGAEAFF
TRBJ1-2	TRBV28	TRBD1	few	TGTGCCAGCAGCTTACAGGGGTTCGGCTATGGCTACACCTTC	CASSLQGFGYGYTF
TRBJ2-1	TRBV25-1	TRBD1	NA	TGTGCCAGCATAGGGGACAGGCCCTACAATGAGCAGTTCTTC	CASIGDRPYNEQFF
TRBJ2-6	TRBV7-2	TRBD2	NA	TGTGCCAGCAGCCATACCGGGACTAGCGTATACTCTGGGGCCAACGTCCTGACTTTC	CASSHTGTSVYSGANVLTF
TRBJ1-3	TRBV27	TRBD1	NA	TGTGCCAGCAGTTCGGCGGGACAGGTGGTTACTGGAAACACCATATATTTT	CASSSAGQVVTGNTIYF
TRBJ1-5	TRBV29-1	NA	NA	TGCAGCGCCGTGGACGGGTGGAATCAGCCCCAGCATTTT	CSAVDGWNQPQHF
TRBJ1-2	TRBV19	NA	NA	TGTGTCGTTTTCCCGAGCCTATGCTATGGCTACACCTTC	CVVFPSLCYGYTF
TRBJ1-3	TRBV2	NA	NA	TGTGCCAGCAGCAACTCCGGCAGGGCTTCGGGAAACACCATATATTTT	CASSNSGRASGNTIYF
TRBJ2-7	TRBV10-3	NA	NA	TGTGCCATCAGCCCCGGGACCTCCCCCTACGAGCAGTACTTC	CAISPGTSPYEQYF
TRBJ2-7	TRBV7-8	TRBD2	NA	TGTGCCAGCAGCTTATATTCTAGCGGGTCCCCGGAGCAGTACTTC	CASSLYSSGSPEQYF
TRBJ1-1	TRBV29-1	NA	NA	TGCAGCGTGGACCCGCGAGCTGAAGCTTTCTTT	CSVDPRAEAFF
TRBJ1-1	TRBV19	NA	NA	TGTGCCAGTAGTATGAAGGTCTCCGGCACTGAAGCTTTCTTT	CASSMKVSGTEAFF
TRBJ1-1	TRBV5-6	TRBD1	NA	TGTGCCAGCAGCTTGGCACAGGGGGCTGGGGGGAACACTGAAGCTTTCTTT	CASSLAQGAGGNTEAFF
TRBJ2-3	TRBV9	NA	NA	TGTGCCAGCAGCGTATTGGGACACCGCACAGATACGCAGTATTTT	CASSVLGHRTDTQYF
TRBJ1-4	TRBV7-8	NA	NA	TGTGCCAGCAGCTTAGCGGTCGGGACTATAGGTGAAAAACTGTTTTTT	CASSLAVGTIGEKLFF
TRBJ1-3	TRBV5-6	TRBD1	NA	TGTGCCAGCAGCGTGGGACAGGGGAGGACCATATATTTT	CASSVGQGRTIYF
TRBJ1-5	TRBV7-2	NA	NA	TGTGCCAGCAGCTTATCAGGGGTGGATCAGCCCCAGCATTTT	CASSLSGVDQPQHF
TRBJ2-5	TRBV28	TRBD1	NA	TGTGCCAGCAGAGCTAGGGGACAGGGGGGGTACCAAGAGACCCAGTACTTC	CASRARGQGGYQETQYF